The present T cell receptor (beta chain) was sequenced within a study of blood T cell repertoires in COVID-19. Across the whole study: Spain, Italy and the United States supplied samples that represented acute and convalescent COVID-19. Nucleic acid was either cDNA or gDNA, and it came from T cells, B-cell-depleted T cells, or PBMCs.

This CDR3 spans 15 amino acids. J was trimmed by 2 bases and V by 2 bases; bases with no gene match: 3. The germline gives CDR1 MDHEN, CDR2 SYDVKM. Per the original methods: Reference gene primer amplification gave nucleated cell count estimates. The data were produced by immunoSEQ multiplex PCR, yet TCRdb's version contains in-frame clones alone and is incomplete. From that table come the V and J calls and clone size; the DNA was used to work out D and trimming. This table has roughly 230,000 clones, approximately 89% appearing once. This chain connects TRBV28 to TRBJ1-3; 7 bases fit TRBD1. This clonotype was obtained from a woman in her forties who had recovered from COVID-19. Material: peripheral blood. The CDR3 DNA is TGTGCCAGCAGTTTACCGGGGACAGCTGGAAACACCATATATTTT. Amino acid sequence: CASSLPGTAGNTIYF.